This T cell receptor (beta chain) was identified in a study of shared clonotypes between healthy human individuals. Findings and limits, study-wide: Several donors had 4% to 5% of their naive CD4 clonotypes in common. Lower generation probabilities were found for non-shared clonotypes than for those shared by all four donors.

Turning to this clone: Its specificity is not known.

As defined, naive CD8 cells were CD45RO-negative and positively selected for CCR7, with terminally differentiated effector memory CD45RA+ cells excluded. The data were produced by immunoSEQ multiplex PCR, yet TCRdb's version contains in-frame clones alone and is incomplete. The repertoire holds about 2.1 million clones, with roughly 91% as singletons. From germline, CDR1 is SGDLS and CDR2 YYNGEE. V was cut by 0 bases and J by 5 bases, with 11 bases left in between. The CDR3 length is 15 residues. This TCR was sampled from a man in his late teens or twenties in good health. Some clones in this sample may be carry-over from other donors' samples. Sequenced sample: naive CD8+ T cells from PBMCs. V gene TRBV9 combines with J gene TRBJ1-4, with D perhaps TRBD1 (5 bases). CDR3 sequence: CASSVGQLGNEKLFF. The DNA of the CDR3 is TGTGCCAGCAGCGTAGGACAGCTTGGAAATGAAAAACTGTTTTTT.